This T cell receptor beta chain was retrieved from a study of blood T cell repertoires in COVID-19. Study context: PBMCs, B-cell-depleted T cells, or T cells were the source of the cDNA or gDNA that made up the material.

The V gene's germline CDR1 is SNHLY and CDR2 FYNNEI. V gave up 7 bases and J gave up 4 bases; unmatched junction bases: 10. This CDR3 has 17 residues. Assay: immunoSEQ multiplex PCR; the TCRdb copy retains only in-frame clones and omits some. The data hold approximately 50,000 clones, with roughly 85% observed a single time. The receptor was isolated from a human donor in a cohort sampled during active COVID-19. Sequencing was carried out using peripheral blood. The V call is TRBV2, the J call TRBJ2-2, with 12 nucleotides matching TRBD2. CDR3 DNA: TGTGCCAGCACGGGCAACCTAGCGGGAGGGCTCACCGGGGAGCTGTTTTTT. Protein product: CASTGNLAGGLTGELFF.